This T cell receptor (beta chain) was captured by sequencing in a study of blood T cell repertoires in COVID-19. Cohorts were assigned according to the clinical history that participants reported. Original analysis: Amplification with reference gene primers provided the estimates of nucleated cell counts. Using immunoSEQ multiplex PCR, the repertoire was profiled, and TCRdb retains in-frame clones only, with some absent. V, J and clone size are taken as reported in that table, and D and trimming were inferred from the DNA itself. Here the sample spans around 300,000 clones, 80% to 90% being singletons. This CDR3 is 16 amino acids long. V shed 3 bases and J shed 4 bases, with 13 bases lying between them. Germline assignment: CDR1 PRHDT and CDR2 FYEKMQ (reference sequence).

The specimen was PBMCs or T cells enriched from blood (not recorded which). The TCR was taken from a woman under 30 who had recovered from COVID-19. The chain is built from TRBV13 and TRBJ1-6; TRBD1 might be the D (5 bases). This CDR3 is CASSFGGDSYNSPLHF. The DNA of the CDR3 is TGTGCCAGCAGCTTTGGAGGGGACTCTTATAATTCACCCCTCCACTTT. Filled out from reference TRBV13 and TRBJ1-6, the complete variable domain reads AAGVIQSPRHLIKEKRETATLKCYPIPRHDTVYWYQQGPGQDPQFLISFYEKMQSDKGSIPDRFSAQQFSDYHSELNMSSLELGDSALYFCASSFGGDSYNSPLHFGNGTRLTVT.